This T cell receptor beta chain was recorded in a study of cytomegalovirus exposure and HLA in healthy donors. The PCR made use of 60 Vbeta and 13 Jbeta primers. Data came from immunoSEQ multiplex PCR; TCRdb stores just in-frame clones and leaves some out. Among about 150,000 clones listed, around 79% were seen once. Broader study findings: The study reported that TCR beta sequences accurately predicted HLA-A and HLA-B alleles in most subjects. Among TCR beta chains, those listed as cytomegalovirus-associated numbered around 160. Most TCR beta V segments were productive about 87% or about 30% of the time in an earlier analysis.

Only a few counts were recorded for this clone. As yet, its antigen is unknown. Germline V gene sequence: CDR1 SGDLS, CDR2 YYNGEE. The CDR3 length is 15 residues. With 2 bases clipped from V and 5 bases from J, the junction kept 7 bases outside the gene matches. The receptor was isolated from a man between 25 and 39 years old in good health and CMV-seropositive. The chain combines TRBV9 with TRBJ2-1; 7 bases are shared with TRBD2. Sequenced material: PBMCs. CDR3 DNA: TGTGCCAGCAGCGTTGGGACTATGCCTAACAATGAGCAGTTCTTC. Translation: CASSVGTMPNNEQFF. Full variable domain (remainder filled in from reference TRBV9 and TRBJ2-1): DSGVTQTPKHLITATGQRVTLRCSPRSGDLSVYWYQQSLDQGLQFLIQYYNGEERAKGNILERFSAQQFPDLHSELNLSSLELGDSALYFCASSVGTMPNNEQFFGPGTRLTVL.